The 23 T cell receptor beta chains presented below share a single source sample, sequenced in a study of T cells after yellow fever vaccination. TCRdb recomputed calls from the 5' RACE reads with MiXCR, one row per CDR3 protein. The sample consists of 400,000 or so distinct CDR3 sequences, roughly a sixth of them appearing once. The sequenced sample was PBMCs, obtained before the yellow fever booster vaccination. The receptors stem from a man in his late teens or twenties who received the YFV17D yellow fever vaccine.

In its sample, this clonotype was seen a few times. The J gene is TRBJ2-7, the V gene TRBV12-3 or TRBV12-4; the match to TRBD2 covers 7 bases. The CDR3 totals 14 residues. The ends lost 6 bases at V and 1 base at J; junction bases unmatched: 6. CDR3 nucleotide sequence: TGTGCCAGCAGCAAGGGACTAAGATCCTACGAGCAGTACGTC. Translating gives CASSKGLRSYEQYV.

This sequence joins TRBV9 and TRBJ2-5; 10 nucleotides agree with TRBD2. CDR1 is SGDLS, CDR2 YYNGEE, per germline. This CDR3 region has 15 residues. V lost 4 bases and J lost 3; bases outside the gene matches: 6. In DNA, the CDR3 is TGTGCCAGCAGCCGCCGGACTAGCGGCGAAGAGACCCAGTACTTC. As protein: CASSRRTSGEETQYF.

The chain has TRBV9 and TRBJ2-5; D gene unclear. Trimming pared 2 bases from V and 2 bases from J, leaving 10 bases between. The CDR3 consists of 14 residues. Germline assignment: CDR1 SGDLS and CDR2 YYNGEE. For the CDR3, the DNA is TGTGCCAGCAGCGTTATCGGGCTACAAGAGACCCAGTACTTC. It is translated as CASSVIGLQETQYF.

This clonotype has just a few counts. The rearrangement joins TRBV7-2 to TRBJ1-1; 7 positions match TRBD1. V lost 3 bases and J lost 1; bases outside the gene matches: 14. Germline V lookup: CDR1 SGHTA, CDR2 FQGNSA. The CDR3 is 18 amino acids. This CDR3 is CASSFPLRGGQPNTEAFF. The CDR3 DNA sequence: TGTGCCAGCAGCTTCCCCTTGAGAGGGGGCCAACCGAACACTGAAGCTTTCTTT.

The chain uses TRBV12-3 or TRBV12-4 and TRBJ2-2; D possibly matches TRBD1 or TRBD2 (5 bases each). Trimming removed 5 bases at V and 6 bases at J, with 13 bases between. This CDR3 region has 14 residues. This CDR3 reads CASSPYLGAGELFF. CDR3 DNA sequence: TGTGCCAGCAGTCCCTACCTGGGGGCCGGGGAGCTGTTTTTT.

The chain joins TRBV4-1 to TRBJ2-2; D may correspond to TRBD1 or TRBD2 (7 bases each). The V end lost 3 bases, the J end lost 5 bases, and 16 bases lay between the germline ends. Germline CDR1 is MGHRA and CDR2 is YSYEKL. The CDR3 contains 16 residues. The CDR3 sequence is CASSQPGGGPTGELFF. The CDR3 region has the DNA TGCGCCAGCAGCCAGCCAGGGGGGGGGCCAACCGGGGAGCTGTTTTTT.

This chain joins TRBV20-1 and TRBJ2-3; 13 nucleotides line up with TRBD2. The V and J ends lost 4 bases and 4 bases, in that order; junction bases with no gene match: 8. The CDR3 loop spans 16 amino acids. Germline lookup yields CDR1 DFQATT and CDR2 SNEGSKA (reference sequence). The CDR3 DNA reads TGCAGTGCTACACGGACTAGCGGGGGTGTAGCAGATACGCAGTATTTT. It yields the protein CSATRTSGGVADTQYF.

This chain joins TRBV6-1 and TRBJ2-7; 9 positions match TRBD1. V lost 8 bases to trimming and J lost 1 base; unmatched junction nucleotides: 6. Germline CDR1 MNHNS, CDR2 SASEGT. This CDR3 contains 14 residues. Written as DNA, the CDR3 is TGTGCCAGCTGGGGACAGGGACTTTCCTACGAGCAGTACGTC. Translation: CASWGQGLSYEQYV.

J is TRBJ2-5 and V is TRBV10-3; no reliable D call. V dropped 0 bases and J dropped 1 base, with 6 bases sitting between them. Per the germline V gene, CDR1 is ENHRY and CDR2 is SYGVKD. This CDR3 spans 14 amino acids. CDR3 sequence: CAISESRSQETQYF. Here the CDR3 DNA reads TGTGCCATCAGTGAGTCGAGATCCCAAGAGACCCAGTACTTC.

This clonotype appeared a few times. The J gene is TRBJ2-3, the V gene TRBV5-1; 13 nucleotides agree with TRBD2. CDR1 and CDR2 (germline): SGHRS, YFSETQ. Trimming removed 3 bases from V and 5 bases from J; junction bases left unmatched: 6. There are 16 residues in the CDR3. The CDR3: CASSSRTSGGIDTQYF. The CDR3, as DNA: TGCGCCAGCAGCTCCCGGACTAGCGGGGGTATAGATACGCAGTATTTT.

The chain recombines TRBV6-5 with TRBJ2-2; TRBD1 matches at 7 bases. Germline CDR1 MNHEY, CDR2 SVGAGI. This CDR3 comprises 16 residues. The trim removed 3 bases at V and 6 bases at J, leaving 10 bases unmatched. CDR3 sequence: CASSYRSGTAAGELFF. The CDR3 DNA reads TGTGCCAGCAGTTATCGGTCCGGGACAGCGGCCGGGGAGCTGTTTTTT.

Written as DNA, the CDR3 is TGTGCCAGCAGTTTAAGTCGGCTCGGAAACACCATATATTTT. Translated, it gives CASSLSRLGNTIYF. This chain connects TRBV12-3 or TRBV12-4 to TRBJ1-3; D unclear. This CDR3 region has 14 residues. The V gene lost 2 bases and the J gene lost 4 bases, with 9 bases spanning the gap.

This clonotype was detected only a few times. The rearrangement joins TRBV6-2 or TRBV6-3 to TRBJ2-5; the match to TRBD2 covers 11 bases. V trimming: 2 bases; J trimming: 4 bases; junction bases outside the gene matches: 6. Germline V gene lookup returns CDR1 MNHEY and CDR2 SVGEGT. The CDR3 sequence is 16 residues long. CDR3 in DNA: TGTGCCAGCAGTTACCCCACTAGCGGGGGTCGAGAGACCCAGTACTTC. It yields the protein CASSYPTSGGRETQYF.

CDR3 in DNA: TGTGCCAGCAGCTTAGTTCTGGGGCAGGGATTTTCATTGACCGGGGAGCTGTTTTTT. Its protein is CASSLVLGQGFSLTGELFF. This sequence joins TRBV7-8 and TRBJ2-2; D may be TRBD1 (5 bases). Germline values: CDR1 SGHVS, CDR2 FQNEAQ. V shed 1 base and J shed 5 bases, with 23 bases lying between them. This CDR3 is 19 amino acids long.

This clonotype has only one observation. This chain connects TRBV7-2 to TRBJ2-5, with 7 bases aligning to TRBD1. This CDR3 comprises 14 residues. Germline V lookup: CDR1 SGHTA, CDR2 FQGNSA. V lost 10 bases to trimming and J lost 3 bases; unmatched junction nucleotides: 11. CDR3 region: CAIRPGQPKETQYF. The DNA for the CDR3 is TGTGCCATCCGGCCGGGACAGCCTAAAGAGACCCAGTACTTC.

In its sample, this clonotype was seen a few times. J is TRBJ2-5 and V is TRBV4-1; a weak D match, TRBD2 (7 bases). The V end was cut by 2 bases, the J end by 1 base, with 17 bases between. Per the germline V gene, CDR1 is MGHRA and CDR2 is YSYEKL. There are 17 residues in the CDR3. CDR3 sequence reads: CASSQPTGWGGQETQYF. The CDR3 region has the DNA TGCGCCAGCAGCCAACCGACAGGATGGGGGGGCCAAGAGACCCAGTACTTC.

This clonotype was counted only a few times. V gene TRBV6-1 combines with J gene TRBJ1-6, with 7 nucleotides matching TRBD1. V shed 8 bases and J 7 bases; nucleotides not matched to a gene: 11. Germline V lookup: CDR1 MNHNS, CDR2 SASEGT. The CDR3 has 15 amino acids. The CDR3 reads CASGNIDRDNSPLHF. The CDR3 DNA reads TGTGCCAGCGGTAATATCGACAGGGACAATTCACCCCTCCACTTT.

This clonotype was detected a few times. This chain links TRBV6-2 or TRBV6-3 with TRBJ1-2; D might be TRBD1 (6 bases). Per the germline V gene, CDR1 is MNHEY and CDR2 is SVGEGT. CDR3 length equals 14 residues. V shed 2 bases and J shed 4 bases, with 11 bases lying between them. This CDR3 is CASSYTTGTYGYTF. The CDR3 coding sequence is TGTGCCAGCAGTTACACCACAGGGACCTATGGCTACACCTTC.

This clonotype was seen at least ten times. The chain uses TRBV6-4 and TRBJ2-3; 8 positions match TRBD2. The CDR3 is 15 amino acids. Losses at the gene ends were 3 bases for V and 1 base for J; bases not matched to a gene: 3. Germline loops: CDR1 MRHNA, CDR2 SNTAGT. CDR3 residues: CASSEGSGGTDTQYF. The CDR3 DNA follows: TGTGCCAGCAGTGAGGGTAGCGGGGGCACAGATACGCAGTATTTT.

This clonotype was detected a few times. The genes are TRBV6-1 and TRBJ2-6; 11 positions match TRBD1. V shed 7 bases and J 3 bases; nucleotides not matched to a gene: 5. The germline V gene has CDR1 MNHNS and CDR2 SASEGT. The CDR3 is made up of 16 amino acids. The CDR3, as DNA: TGTGCCAGCATGAGGGACAGGGGGTATGGGGCCAACGTCCTGACTTTC. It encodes CASMRDRGYGANVLTF.

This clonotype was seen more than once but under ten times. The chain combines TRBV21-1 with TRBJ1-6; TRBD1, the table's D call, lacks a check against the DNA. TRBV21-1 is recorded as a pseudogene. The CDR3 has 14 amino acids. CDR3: CASSNTHRGSPLHF. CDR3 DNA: TGTGCCAGCAGCAATACCCACAGGGGTTCACCCCTCCACTTT.

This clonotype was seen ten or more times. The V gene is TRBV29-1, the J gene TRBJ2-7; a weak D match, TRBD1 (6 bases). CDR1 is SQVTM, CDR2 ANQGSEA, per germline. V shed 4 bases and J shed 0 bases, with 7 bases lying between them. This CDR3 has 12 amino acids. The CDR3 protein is CSVVDSSYEQYV. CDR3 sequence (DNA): TGCAGCGTTGTGGACAGCTCCTACGAGCAGTACGTC.

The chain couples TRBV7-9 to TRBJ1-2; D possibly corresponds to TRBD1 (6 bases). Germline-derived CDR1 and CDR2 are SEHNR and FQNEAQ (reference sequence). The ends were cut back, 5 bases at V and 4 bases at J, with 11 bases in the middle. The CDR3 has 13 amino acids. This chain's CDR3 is CASSPDRFYGYTF. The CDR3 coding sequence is TGTGCCAGCAGCCCAGACAGGTTCTATGGCTACACCTTC.